Detailed here is one TCR beta chain. Its antigen remains unidentified. This sample includes further DNA sequences coding for the same CDR3. The sample originates from a study of cytotoxic CD8 clonotypes in ibrutinib-treated CLL. Study overall: In all, more than 10 patients were relapsed/refractory, roughly 15 were treatment-naive and around 17 were IGHV unmutated. Recorded responses included some 24 partial and 2 complete; following median approximately six years, approximately 14 stayed remitted and around 12 progressed.

The data were produced by immunoSEQ multiplex PCR, yet TCRdb's version contains in-frame clones alone and is incomplete. In the table there are roughly 250,000 clones, 70% of which are singletons. The V segment lost 2 bases and the J segment 1 base; nucleotides outside the gene matches: 5. CDR1 is SGDLS and CDR2 is YYNGEE in the germline V gene. The CDR3 runs 15 residues. The study, taken as a whole, reports: Private clonotypes, not public ones, expanded at ibrutinib response. Sampling times, which were not matched between the groups, differed between sustained-remission patients and progressing patients.

The genes are TRBV9 and TRBJ2-7, with 8 bases matching TRBD2. This receptor was taken from a human donor with chronic lymphocytic leukemia. Sequencing used PBMCs, obtained after 24 months of ibrutinib treatment. The CDR3 sequence: CASSVGLAGSYEQYF. The CDR3 DNA is TGTGCCAGCAGCGTTGGACTAGCAGGTTCCTACGAGCAGTACTTC. The whole variable domain, remainder taken from reference TRBV9 and TRBJ2-7, is DSGVTQTPKHLITATGQRVTLRCSPRSGDLSVYWYQQSLDQGLQFLIQYYNGEERAKGNILERFSAQQFPDLHSELNLSSLELGDSALYFCASSVGLAGSYEQYFGPGTRLTVT.